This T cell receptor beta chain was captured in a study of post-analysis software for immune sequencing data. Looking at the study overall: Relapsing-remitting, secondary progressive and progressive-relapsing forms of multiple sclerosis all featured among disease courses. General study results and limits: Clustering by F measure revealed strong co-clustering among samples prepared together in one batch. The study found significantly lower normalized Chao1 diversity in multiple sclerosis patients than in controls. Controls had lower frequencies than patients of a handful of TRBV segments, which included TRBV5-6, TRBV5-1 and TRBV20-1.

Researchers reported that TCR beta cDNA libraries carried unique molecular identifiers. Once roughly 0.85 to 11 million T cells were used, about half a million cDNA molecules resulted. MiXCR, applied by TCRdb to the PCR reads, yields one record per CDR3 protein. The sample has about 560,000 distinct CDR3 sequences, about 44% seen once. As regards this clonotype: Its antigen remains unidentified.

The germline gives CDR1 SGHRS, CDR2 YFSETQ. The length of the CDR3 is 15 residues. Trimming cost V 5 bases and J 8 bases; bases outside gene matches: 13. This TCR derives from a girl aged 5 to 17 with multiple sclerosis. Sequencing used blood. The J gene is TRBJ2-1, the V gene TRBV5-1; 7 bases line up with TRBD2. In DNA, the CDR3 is TGCGCCAGCAGTGGGGGGACGACTAGCTTGGATGAGCAGTTCTTC. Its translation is CASSGGTTSLDEQFF. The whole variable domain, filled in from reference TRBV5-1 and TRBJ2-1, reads KAGVTQTPRYLIKTRGQQVTLSCSPISGHRSVSWYQQTPGQGLQFLFEYFSETQRNKGNFPGRFSGRQFSNSRSEMNVSTLELGDSALYLCASSGGTTSLDEQFFGPGTRLTVL.